This passage covers 11 T cell receptor beta chains from one sample sequenced in a study of neurological immune-mediated disorders. One entry per CDR3 protein, called by TCRdb with MiXCR from the 5' RACE reads. The sample has about 18,000 distinct CDR3 sequences; about 11% are singletons. What was sequenced was CD8+ T cells from blood. The receptors shown here come from a woman between 45 and 60 years old in good health.

The chain has TRBV9 and TRBJ2-3; D call uncertain. Trimming shortened V by 8 bases and J by 10 bases, and 11 bases separated the two germline ends. The CDR3 sequence is 10 residues long. CDR1 is SGDLS, CDR2 YYNGEE, per germline. The CDR3 spells CASSSRPQYF. In DNA, the CDR3 is TGTGCCAGTAGTTCGCGCCCGCAGTATTTT.

In this sample, this clonotype turned up many times. The chain uses TRBV6-4 and TRBJ2-1; 7 bases align to TRBD2. The V segment lost 8 bases and the J segment 8 bases; nucleotides outside the gene matches: 18. The V gene's germline CDR1 is MRHNA and CDR2 SNTAGT. There are 16 residues in the CDR3. CDR3 region: CASWGVSGVLLHEQFF. The CDR3 coding sequence is TGTGCCAGCTGGGGGGTGAGCGGGGTCCTCCTACATGAGCAGTTCTTC.

This clonotype occurred many times. The chain is built from TRBV4-1 and TRBJ2-7; no clear D gene. The V gene lost 3 bases and the J gene lost 1 base, with 7 bases spanning the gap. The CDR3 totals 13 residues. The germline V gene encodes CDR1 MGHRA and CDR2 YSYEKL. CDR3 sequence reads: CASSHPHSYEQYF. The CDR3 DNA reads TGCGCCAGCAGCCACCCACATTCCTACGAGCAGTACTTC.

The chain links TRBV27 to TRBJ1-1; D not certain. The germline V and J ends were trimmed by 0 bases and 0 bases, with 8 bases remaining between them. The CDR3 sequence is 15 residues long. Germline loops: CDR1 MNHEY, CDR2 SMNVEV (reference sequence). The CDR3 region has the DNA TGTGCCAGCAGTTTATCGGTAAGGATGAACACTGAAGCTTTCTTT. Encoded protein: CASSLSVRMNTEAFF.

This clonotype was detected many times. The chain couples TRBV5-1 to TRBJ1-5, with 9 nucleotides matching TRBD1. Trimming removed 4 bases from V and 7 bases from J; junction bases left unmatched: 6. The CDR3 is 14 amino acids. CDR1 is SGHRS, CDR2 YFSETQ, per germline. The CDR3 DNA reads TGCGCCAGCAGCACGGGACAGGGTAGCCAGCCCCAGCATTTT. This codes for CASSTGQGSQPQHF.

This clonotype has a count of ten or more. This chain joins TRBV7-3 and TRBJ2-1; D is unclear. V lost 3 bases, J lost 2 bases, and 5 bases lay in between. Germline-derived CDR1 and CDR2 are SGHTA and FQGTGA. CDR3 length: 13 amino acids. CDR3 sequence reads: CASSLAAYNEQFF. The DNA for the CDR3 is TGTGCCAGCAGCTTGGCCGCCTACAATGAGCAGTTCTTC.

This clonotype was detected ten times or more. This CDR3 reads CATSRLTSGDYEQYF. CDR3 nucleotide sequence: TGTGCCACCAGCAGGCTGACTAGCGGAGACTACGAGCAGTACTTC. This sequence joins TRBV15 and TRBJ2-7, with 9 positions matching TRBD2. V shed 3 bases, J shed 3 bases, and the junction held 6 bases outside the gene matches. CDR1 and CDR2 from the germline V gene are LNHNV and YYDKDF (reference sequence). The CDR3 totals 15 residues.

This clonotype was seen at least ten times. The chain is built from TRBV20-1 and TRBJ2-1; perhaps D is TRBD1 or TRBD2 (6 bases each). V gave up 2 bases and J gave up 4 bases, with 12 bases separating them. CDR1 is DFQATT and CDR2 is SNEGSKA in the germline V gene (reference sequence). The CDR3 length is 14 residues. CDR3 in DNA: TGCAGTGCTAGAAGCGAAGGGGGGTACAATGAGCAGTTCTTC. Residues: CSARSEGGYNEQFF.

This clonotype has ten or more counts. V usage is TRBV20-1 and J usage is TRBJ2-1; TRBD1 aligns across 8 bases. V shed 3 bases, J shed 0 bases, and the junction held 13 bases outside the gene matches. CDR1 is DFQATT and CDR2 is SNEGSKA in the germline V gene (reference sequence). The CDR3 is made up of 18 amino acids. Written as DNA, the CDR3 is TGCAGTGCTAGGGTGGGGACAGGTGCTTATCCCTCCTACAATGAGCAGTTCTTC. This gives the protein CSARVGTGAYPSYNEQFF.

This clonotype occurred many times. V usage is TRBV5-5 and J usage is TRBJ2-7; possibly TRBD2 for D (5 bases). Trimming left V 3 bases short and J 6 bases short, with 10 bases between. The germline CDR1 and CDR2 sequences are SGHKS and YYEKEE (reference sequence). The CDR3 contains 12 residues. CDR3 DNA: TGTGCCAGCAGCTCGGAGGCAAGCGAGCAGTACTTC. The encoded protein is CASSSEASEQYF.

This clonotype was counted ten times or more. The V and J genes are TRBV5-6 and TRBJ2-7, with D unresolved. V was trimmed by 2 bases and J by 0 bases, leaving 6 bases between them. CDR3 length: 13 amino acids. Germline values: CDR1 SGHDT, CDR2 YYEEEE. The CDR3 loop is CASSFGSSYEQYF. The CDR3 nucleotides read TGTGCCAGCAGCTTCGGGTCCTCCTACGAGCAGTACTTC. Full variable domain (rest looked up from reference TRBV5-6 and TRBJ2-7): DAGVTQSPTHLIKTRGQQVTLRCSPKSGHDTVSWYQQALGQGPQFIFQYYEEEERQRGNFPDRFSGHQFPNYSSELNVNALLLGDSALYLCASSFGSSYEQYFGPGTRLTVT.